The clone carrying this TCR beta chain was counted between two and nine times. The antigen remains unidentified. This sample was taken from a study of CD8 T cells in ankylosing spondylitis. Germline lookup yields CDR1 LNHNV and CDR2 YYDKDF (reference sequence). The V segment lost 8 bases and the J segment 0 bases; nucleotides outside the gene matches: 6. The CDR3 contains 16 residues. One entry per CDR3 protein results from TCRdb running MiXCR on the 5' RACE reads. This sample has approximately 140,000 distinct CDR3 sequences, with roughly 44% found just once. Study observations and caveats: Researchers reportedly found disease-linked clones significantly enriched in matched ankylosing spondylitis synovial fluid.

This chain connects TRBV15 to TRBJ2-6, with TRBD1 matching over 8 bases. The sequenced material came from synovial fluid, either unsorted or a sorted T cell fraction (not recorded which). The receptor comes from a male donor with ankylosing spondylitis. CDR3 amino acids: CATSGTGTSGANVLTF. The CDR3 region has the DNA TGTGCCACCTCCGGGACAGGAACCTCTGGGGCCAACGTCCTGACTTTC.